One and the same sample provided the 18 T cell receptor beta chains below, sequenced in a study of post-analysis software for immune sequencing data (dated by TCRdb to 2015 to 2017). Their specific antigens are unknown. Library generation was performed with PCR. The sequencer was an Illumina HiSeq 2500. Unique molecular identifiers were incorporated into TCR beta cDNA libraries to reduce PCR and sequencing biases. TCRdb trimmed public reads at Q25 via fastp, called clones via MiXCR and kept in-frame beta chains. CDR3 protein duplicates are merged, each entry listing the most common genes and DNA. The sample records more than 450,000 distinct CDR3 sequences, around 47% of which are singletons. The biggest ten clones account for 1.5% to 2% of the sample. Summary of the overall study and its limitations: About 5 TRBV segments, including TRBV5-6, TRBV5-1 and TRBV20-1, were significantly more frequent in patients than controls.

Sequenced sample: blood. The receptors were gathered from a girl between 5 and 17 years old with multiple sclerosis.

A remark on this clonotype: Mismatch with germline at one junction end may stem from a read error. The chain recombines TRBV7-9 with TRBJ2-3; D might be TRBD2 (5 bases). There are 12 residues in the CDR3. From germline, CDR1 is SEHNR and CDR2 FQNEAQ (reference sequence). CDR3 coding DNA: TGTGCCTGCAGCCTCGACTACTATACGCAGTATTTT. This gives the protein CACSLDYYTQYF.

This chain joins TRBV7-3 and TRBJ2-3; 8 nucleotides match TRBD2. Trimming took 5 bases from V and 6 from J; bases not matched to a gene: 10. This CDR3 is built from 15 residues. Germline CDR1 and CDR2: SGHTA and FQGTGA. CDR3 residues: CASSPGLAVGDTQYF. The DNA of the CDR3 is TGTGCCAGCAGCCCTGGACTAGCTGTGGGGGATACGCAGTATTTT.

This clonotype was seen more than once but under ten times. The rearrangement joins TRBV29-1 to TRBJ1-2, with D possibly TRBD1 on 6 matching bases. Trimming pared 3 bases from V and 4 bases from J, leaving 15 bases between. Germline V gene lookup returns CDR1 SQVTM and CDR2 ANQGSEA. The CDR3 is made up of 14 amino acids. CDR3 amino acids: CSVEGGAVSYGYTF. The CDR3 DNA reads TGCAGCGTTGAGGGGGGGGCAGTCAGCTATGGCTACACCTTC. Full variable domain (missing parts from reference TRBV29-1 and TRBJ1-2): SAVISQKPSRDICQRGTSLTIQCQVDSQVTMMFWYRQQPGQSLTLIATANQGSEATYESGFVIDKFPISRPNLTFSTLTVSNMSPEDSSIYLCSVEGGAVSYGYTFGSGTRLTVV.

J is TRBJ1-5 and V is TRBV5-5; D gene ambiguous. From germline, CDR1 is SGHKS and CDR2 YYEKEE (reference sequence). Trimming left V 1 base short and J 3 bases short, with 8 bases between. The CDR3 is 14 residues long. CDR3 loop: CASSLSMANQPQHF. CDR3 in DNA: TGTGCCAGCAGCTTGTCTATGGCCAATCAGCCCCAGCATTTT. The entire variable domain, with the rest obtained from reference TRBV5-5 and TRBJ1-5, is as follows: DAGVTQSPTHLIKTRGQQVTLRCSPISGHKSVSWYQQVLGQGPQFIFQYYEKEERGRGNFPDRFSARQFPNYSSELNVNALLLGDSALYLCASSLSMANQPQHFGDGTRLSIL.

The chain is built from TRBV12-3 or TRBV12-4 and TRBJ1-2; D unclear. Trimming pared 3 bases from V and 9 bases from J, leaving 14 bases between. The CDR3 sequence is 13 residues long. CDR3 bases: TGTGCCAGCAGTTTGTCAGTCCTTGATCGCTACACCTTC. It encodes CASSLSVLDRYTF.

This chain links TRBV10-3 with TRBJ2-1; 12 nucleotides line up with TRBD2. The V gene's germline CDR1 is ENHRY and CDR2 SYGVKD. Trimming removed 4 bases from V and 0 bases from J; junction bases left unmatched: 7. This CDR3 is 18 amino acids long. CDR3 amino acids: CAISGSSGRASSYNEQFF. CDR3 bases: TGTGCCATCAGTGGGTCTAGCGGGAGGGCGAGCTCCTACAATGAGCAGTTCTTC.

This clonotype was detected only a few times. The rearrangement joins TRBV7-9 to TRBJ1-2; D is undetermined. The CDR3 sequence is 14 residues long. Germline V gene sequence: CDR1 SEHNR, CDR2 FQNEAQ (reference sequence). Between the trimmed V and J ends, which lost 3 bases and 5 bases, there was a span of 13 bases. CDR3 residues: CASSFEGRGYGYTF. The CDR3 DNA reads as TGTGCCAGCAGCTTTGAAGGACGCGGATATGGCTACACCTTC.

A few counts support this clonotype. V usage is TRBV6-6 and J usage is TRBJ2-7, with 7 positions matching TRBD1. V lost 3 bases, J lost 4 bases, and 6 bases stayed unmatched. CDR3 size: 14 residues. The germline CDR1 and CDR2 sequences are MNHNY and SVGAGI (reference sequence). The CDR3 protein is CASSYRTGLYEQYF. The CDR3 DNA follows: TGTGCCAGCAGTTATCGGACAGGTTTGTACGAGCAGTACTTC.

The chain uses TRBV20-1 and TRBJ2-3; the match to TRBD2 covers 11 bases. After removal of 3 bases from V and 1 base from J, the junction contained 0 bases not matched to a gene. Germline CDR1 reads DFQATT; CDR2 reads SNEGSKA (reference sequence). This CDR3 has 14 residues. The DNA for the CDR3 is TGCAGTGCTAGGACTAGCGGGGGCACAGATACGCAGTATTTT. Translation: CSARTSGGTDTQYF.

The V call is TRBV30, the J call TRBJ1-2; possible D gene TRBD1, 6 bases. Per the germline V gene, CDR1 is GTSNPN and CDR2 is SVGIG (reference sequence). Trimming took off 2 bases at V and 5 bases at J, with 12 bases between the two ends. The CDR3 spans 13 residues. The DNA for the CDR3 is TGTGCCTGGAGTTCTTACAGGGAATATGGCTACACCTTC. The encoded protein is CAWSSYREYGYTF.

V usage is TRBV9 and J usage is TRBJ2-5; the D is unclear. The CDR3 runs 16 residues. Trimming removed 0 bases at V and 5 bases at J, with 17 bases between. CDR1 and CDR2 from the germline V gene are SGDLS and YYNGEE. CDR3 nucleotides: TGTGCCAGCAGCGTAGCGGGTGGTCCCAGTTGGGAGACCCAGTACTTC. Protein product: CASSVAGGPSWETQYF.

There are a few counts of this clonotype. The CDR3: CATSDWRFQETQYF. The CDR3 nucleotides read TGTGCCACCAGTGATTGGAGATTCCAAGAGACCCAGTACTTC. The chain carries TRBV24-1 and TRBJ2-5; no firm D call. The CDR3 is 14 amino acids. Trimming pared 2 bases from V and 1 base from J, leaving 7 bases between. Germline V gene lookup returns CDR1 KGHDR and CDR2 SFDVKD.

This clonotype was observed a few times. This chain links TRBV4-1 with TRBJ2-7; 11 bases are a match to TRBD2. Germline CDR1 is MGHRA and CDR2 is YSYEKL. The CDR3 contains 16 residues. Germline trimming cut 4 bases from V and 0 bases from J; bases unmatched to any gene: 5. The CDR3 region is CASSRSTSGSSYEQYF. CDR3 DNA: TGCGCCAGCAGCCGCTCCACTAGCGGGAGCTCCTACGAGCAGTACTTC.

This clonotype appeared once. The V call is TRBV20-1, the J call TRBJ2-1; 10 bases are shared with TRBD1. The J segment lost 6 bases and the V segment lost 1 base, leaving 6 bases of the junction unmatched. Germline V gene sequence: CDR1 DFQATT, CDR2 SNEGSKA (reference sequence). The CDR3 has 15 amino acids. CDR3 amino acids: CSARAEDRGFNEQFF. DNA for the CDR3: TGCAGTGCTAGAGCTGAGGACAGGGGGTTCAATGAGCAGTTCTTC.

This clonotype was found once. The rearrangement uses TRBV2 and TRBJ2-1; maybe TRBD2 (6 bases). Trimming took off 7 bases at V and 13 bases at J, with 17 bases between the two ends. The germline V gene encodes CDR1 SNHLY and CDR2 FYNNEI. This CDR3 region has 12 residues. CDR3 protein: CASNLGEETQFF. In DNA, the CDR3 is TGTGCCAGCAACCTAGGGGAGGAGACCCAGTTCTTC.

This clonotype was seen more than once but under ten times. The chain is built from TRBV7-9 and TRBJ2-3; D remains ambiguous. Germline values: CDR1 SEHNR, CDR2 FQNEAQ (reference sequence). There are 14 residues in the CDR3. The V gene lost 2 bases and the J gene lost 6 bases, with 12 bases spanning the gap. The CDR3 nucleotides read TGTGCCAGCAGCTTATCCCTTAGGTCGGATACGCAGTATTTT. Translating it yields CASSLSLRSDTQYF.

The DNA of the CDR3 is TGTGCCAGCAGCTTTACAGGGGACGGAAGAAACACCATATATTTT. Protein: CASSFTGDGRNTIYF. The chain recombines TRBV7-2 with TRBJ1-3, with TRBD1 identical over 7 bases. This CDR3 spans 15 amino acids. Trimming took 3 bases from V and 5 from J; bases not matched to a gene: 7. Per the germline V gene, CDR1 is SGHTA and CDR2 is FQGNSA.

For the CDR3, the DNA is TGCAGTGCCCCGACTAGCGGGGGGGCGGCCGGTACGCAGTATTTT. It translates to CSAPTSGGAAGTQYF. The rearrangement uses TRBV20-1 and TRBJ2-3; 14 positions match TRBD2. Germline CDR1 reads DFQATT; CDR2 reads SNEGSKA (reference sequence). The CDR3 has 15 amino acids. V lost 6 bases to trimming and J lost 8 bases; unmatched junction nucleotides: 10.